The source of this T cell receptor beta chain is a study of blood T cell repertoires in COVID-19. The overall study: Samples taken during acute and convalescent COVID-19 were collected in the United States, Italy and Spain. T cells, B-cell-depleted T cells, or PBMCs provided the cDNA or gDNA that served as material.

V gave up 3 bases and J gave up 7 bases; unmatched junction bases: 4. The CDR3 totals 15 residues. The germline gives CDR1 SGHVS, CDR2 FNYEAQ. Authors' processing steps: Amplification from reference gene primers served as the basis for estimated nucleated cell counts. TCRdb's table, derived via immunoSEQ multiplex PCR, lists solely in-frame clones and lacks some. V and J calls and clone size follow that table, whereas D and trimming were derived from the DNA. The sample carries roughly 140,000 clones, around 74% recorded once. The sample taken for sequencing was peripheral blood. The receptor was isolated from a woman aged 80 or older with acute or convalescent COVID-19. V is TRBV7-6 and J is TRBJ1-6, with TRBD1 matching 9 bases. CDR3 nucleotides: TGTGCCAGCAGCTTTGCTGGGACAGGGAATTCACCCCTCCACTTT. It encodes CASSFAGTGNSPLHF.